Below, one T cell receptor (beta chain) is given with its context. Antigen: not known. CDR3 length equals 14 residues. The V gene lost 0 bases and the J gene lost 2 bases, with 8 bases spanning the gap. CDR1 SGHTS and CDR2 YDEGEE come from the germline V gene. This specimen belongs to a study of PD-1 blockade in mismatch repair-deficient tumors. About the research overall: Patients had 12 to 13 mismatch repair-deficient cancer types and were previously treated and progressing. Study-wide results and limits: Tumor-resident clones, often undetectable pretreatment in blood, expanded then contracted after pembrolizumab.

Mismatch repair deficiency was confirmed in all patients, by PCR or immunohistochemistry. TCRs were sequenced from a few patients responding to pembrolizumab. Libraries were prepared by immunoSEQ multiplex PCR; TCRdb keeps only in-frame clonotypes and omits some of them. The sample has roughly 45,000 clones; 77% are singletons. This sample comprised PBMCs, obtained before pembrolizumab treatment. The TCR originated in an adult with mismatch repair-deficient cancer. This chain joins TRBV5-8 and TRBJ1-1; D call uncertain. DNA of the CDR3: TGTGCCAGCAGCTTGGAGACGGCTAACACTGAAGCTTTCTTT. As protein: CASSLETANTEAFF.